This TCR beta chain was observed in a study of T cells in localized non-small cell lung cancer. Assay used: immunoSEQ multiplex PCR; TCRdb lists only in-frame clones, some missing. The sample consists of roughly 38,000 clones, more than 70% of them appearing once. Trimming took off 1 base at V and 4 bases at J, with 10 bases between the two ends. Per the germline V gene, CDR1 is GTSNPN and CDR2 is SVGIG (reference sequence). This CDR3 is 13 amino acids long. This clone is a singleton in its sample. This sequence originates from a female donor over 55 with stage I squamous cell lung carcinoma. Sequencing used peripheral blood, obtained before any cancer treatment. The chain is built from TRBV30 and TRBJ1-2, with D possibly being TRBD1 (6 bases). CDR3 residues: CAWSGGRVYGYTF. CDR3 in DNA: TGTGCCTGGAGTGGGGGGCGCGTCTATGGCTACACCTTC. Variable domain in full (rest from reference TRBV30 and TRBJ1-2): SQTIHQWPATLVQPVGSPLSLECTVEGTSNPNLYWYRQAAGRGLQLLFYSVGIGQISSEVPQNLSASRPQDRQFILSSKKLLLSDSGFYLCAWSGGRVYGYTFGSGTRLTVV.